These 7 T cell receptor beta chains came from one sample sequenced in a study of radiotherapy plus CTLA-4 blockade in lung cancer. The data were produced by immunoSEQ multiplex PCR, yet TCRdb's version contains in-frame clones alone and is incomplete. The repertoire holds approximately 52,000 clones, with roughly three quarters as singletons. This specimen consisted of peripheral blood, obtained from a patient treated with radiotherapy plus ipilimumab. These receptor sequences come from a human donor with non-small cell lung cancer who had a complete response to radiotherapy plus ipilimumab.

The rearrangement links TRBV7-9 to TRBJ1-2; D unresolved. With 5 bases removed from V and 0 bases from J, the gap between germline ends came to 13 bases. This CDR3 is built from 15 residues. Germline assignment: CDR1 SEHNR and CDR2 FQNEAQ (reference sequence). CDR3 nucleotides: TGTGCCAGCAGCCCCACCGCGGTGGCTAACTATGGCTACACCTTC. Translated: CASSPTAVANYGYTF.

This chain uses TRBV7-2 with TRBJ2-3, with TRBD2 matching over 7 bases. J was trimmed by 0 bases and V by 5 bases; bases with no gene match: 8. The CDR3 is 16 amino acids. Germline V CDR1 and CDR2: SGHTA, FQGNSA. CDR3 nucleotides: TGTGCCAGCAGCCGACTACTAGCGACTAGCACAGATACGCAGTATTTT. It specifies CASSRLLATSTDTQYF.

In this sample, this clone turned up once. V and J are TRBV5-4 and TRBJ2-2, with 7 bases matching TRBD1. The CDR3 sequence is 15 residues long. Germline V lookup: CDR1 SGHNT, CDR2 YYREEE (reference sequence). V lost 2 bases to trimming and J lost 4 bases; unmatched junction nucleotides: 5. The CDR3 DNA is TGTGCCAGCAGCTTTGGACAGGCCCTCACCGGGGAGCTGTTTTTT. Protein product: CASSFGQALTGELFF.

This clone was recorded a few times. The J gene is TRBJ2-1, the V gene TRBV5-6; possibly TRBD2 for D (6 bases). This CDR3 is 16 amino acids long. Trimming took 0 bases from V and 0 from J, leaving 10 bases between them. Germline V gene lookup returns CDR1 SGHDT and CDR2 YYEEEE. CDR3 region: CASSLDSGFSYNEQFF. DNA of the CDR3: TGTGCCAGCAGCTTGGATAGCGGCTTCTCCTACAATGAGCAGTTCTTC.

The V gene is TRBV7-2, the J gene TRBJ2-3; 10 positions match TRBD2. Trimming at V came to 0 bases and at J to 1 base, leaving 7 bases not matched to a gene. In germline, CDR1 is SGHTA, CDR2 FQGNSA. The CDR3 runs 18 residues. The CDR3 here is CASSLAVGLAGGTDTQYF. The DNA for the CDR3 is TGTGCCAGCAGCTTAGCGGTGGGGCTAGCGGGGGGCACAGATACGCAGTATTTT.

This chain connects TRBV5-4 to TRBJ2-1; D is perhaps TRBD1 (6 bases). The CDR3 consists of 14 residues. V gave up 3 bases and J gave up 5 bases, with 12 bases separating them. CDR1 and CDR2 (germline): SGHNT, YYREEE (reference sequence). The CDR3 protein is CASSSRQANNEQFF. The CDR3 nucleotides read TGTGCCAGCAGCTCCCGACAGGCCAACAATGAGCAGTTCTTC.

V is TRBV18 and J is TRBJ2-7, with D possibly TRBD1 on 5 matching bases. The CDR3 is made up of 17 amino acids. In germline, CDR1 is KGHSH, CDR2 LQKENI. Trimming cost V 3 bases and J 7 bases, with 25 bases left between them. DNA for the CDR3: TGTGCCAGCTCACCCCGTCAGGGTGGGTTCGGCGGACGGGAGCAGTACTTC. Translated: CASSPRQGGFGGREQYF.